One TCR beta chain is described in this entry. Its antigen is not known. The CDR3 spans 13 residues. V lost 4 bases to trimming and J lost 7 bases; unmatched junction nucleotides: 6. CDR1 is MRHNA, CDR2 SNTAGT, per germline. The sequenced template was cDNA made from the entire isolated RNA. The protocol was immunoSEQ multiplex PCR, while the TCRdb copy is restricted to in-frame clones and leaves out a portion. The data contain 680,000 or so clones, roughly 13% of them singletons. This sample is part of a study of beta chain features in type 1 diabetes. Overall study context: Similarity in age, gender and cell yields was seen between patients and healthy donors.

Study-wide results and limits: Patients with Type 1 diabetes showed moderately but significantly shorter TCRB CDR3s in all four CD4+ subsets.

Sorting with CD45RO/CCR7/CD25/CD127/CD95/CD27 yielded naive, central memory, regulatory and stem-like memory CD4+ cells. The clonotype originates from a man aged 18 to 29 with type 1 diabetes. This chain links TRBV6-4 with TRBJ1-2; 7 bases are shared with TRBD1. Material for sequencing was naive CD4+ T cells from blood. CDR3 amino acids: CASSGQGLGGYTF. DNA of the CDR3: TGTGCCAGCAGTGGACAGGGTTTAGGTGGCTACACCTTC.